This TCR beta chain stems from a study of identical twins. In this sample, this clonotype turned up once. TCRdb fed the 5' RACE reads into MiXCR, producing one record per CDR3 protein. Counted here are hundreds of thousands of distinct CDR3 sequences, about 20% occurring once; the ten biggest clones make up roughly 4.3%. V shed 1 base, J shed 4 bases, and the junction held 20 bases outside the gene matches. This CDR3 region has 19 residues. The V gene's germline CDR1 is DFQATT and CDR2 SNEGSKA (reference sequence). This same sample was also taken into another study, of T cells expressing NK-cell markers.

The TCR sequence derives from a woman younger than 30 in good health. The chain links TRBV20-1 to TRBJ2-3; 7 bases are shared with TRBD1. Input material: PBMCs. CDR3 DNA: TGCAGTGCTAGAGCCTTTACCGTAAGACAGGGAAAAGTCTCAGATACGCAGTATTTT. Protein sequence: CSARAFTVRQGKVSDTQYF.